This passage covers 5 T cell receptor beta chains from one sample sequenced in a study of blood T cell repertoires in COVID-19. TCRdb keeps only in-frame clones here, not all; method: immunoSEQ multiplex PCR. Of approximately 230,000 clones in the sample, roughly 90% were seen once. The sample taken for sequencing was PBMCs or T cells enriched from blood (not recorded which). Source of these receptors: a woman in her twenties or thirties who had recovered from COVID-19.

The chain couples TRBV9 to TRBJ1-5; perhaps TRBD1 as D (6 bases). Trimming stripped 7 bases from V and 7 bases from J, with 15 bases between. The CDR3 has 13 residues. Germline V gene sequence: CDR1 SGDLS, CDR2 YYNGEE. The CDR3 bases are TGTGCCAGCTCCGAGGGGGGGACCCAGCCCCAGCATTTT. Translation gives CASSEGGTQPQHF.

The chain carries TRBV9 and TRBJ1-2; unclear D gene. CDR1 is SGDLS, CDR2 YYNGEE, per germline. This CDR3 is 15 amino acids long. Trimming cost V 5 bases and J 4 bases, with 18 bases left between them. This CDR3 is CASSPEGRAAYGYTF. The CDR3 DNA reads as TGTGCCAGCAGTCCAGAGGGTCGGGCAGCCTATGGCTACACCTTC.

This clone has only a few counts. The rearrangement joins TRBV7-3 to TRBJ2-7, with no clear D. This CDR3 contains 14 residues. The ends were cut back, 4 bases at V and 0 bases at J, with 10 bases in the middle. Germline CDR1 and CDR2: SGHTA and FQGTGA. The CDR3 coding sequence is TGTGCCAGCAGCTCAGACTCTGGCTCCTACGAGCAGTACTTC. This gives the protein CASSSDSGSYEQYF. Using reference TRBV7-3 and TRBJ2-7 for the parts outside the CDR3, the full variable domain is GAGVSQTPSNKVTEKGKYVELRCDPISGHTALYWYRQSLGQGPEFLIYFQGTGAADDSGLPNDRFFAVRPEGSVSTLKIQRTERGDSAVYLCASSSDSGSYEQYFGPGTRLTVT.

This rearrangement joins TRBV28 to TRBJ1-1; D is unclear. The CDR3 has 13 residues. Germline V CDR1 and CDR2: MDHEN, SYDVKM. With 8 bases removed from V and 2 bases from J, the gap between germline ends came to 12 bases. The CDR3 DNA is TGTGCCAGCTTTTGGGGAGGTAACACTGAAGCTTTCTTT. This translates into CASFWGGNTEAFF. Supplemented by reference TRBV28 and TRBJ1-1, the full variable domain reads DVKVTQSSRYLVKRTGEKVFLECVQDMDHENMFWYRQDPGLGLRLIYFSYDVKMKEKGDIPEGYSVSREKKERFSLILESASTNQTSMYLCASFWGGNTEAFFGQGTRLTVV.

This chain links TRBV11-2 with TRBJ1-2, with 8 bases fitting TRBD1. J was trimmed by 2 bases and V by 2 bases; bases with no gene match: 7. This CDR3 is built from 16 residues. Germline V gene data show CDR1 as SGHAT and CDR2 as FQNNGV. CDR3 residues: CASSLLGTGRNYGYTF. The CDR3 DNA sequence: TGTGCCAGCAGCTTACTCGGGACAGGACGGAACTATGGCTACACCTTC.